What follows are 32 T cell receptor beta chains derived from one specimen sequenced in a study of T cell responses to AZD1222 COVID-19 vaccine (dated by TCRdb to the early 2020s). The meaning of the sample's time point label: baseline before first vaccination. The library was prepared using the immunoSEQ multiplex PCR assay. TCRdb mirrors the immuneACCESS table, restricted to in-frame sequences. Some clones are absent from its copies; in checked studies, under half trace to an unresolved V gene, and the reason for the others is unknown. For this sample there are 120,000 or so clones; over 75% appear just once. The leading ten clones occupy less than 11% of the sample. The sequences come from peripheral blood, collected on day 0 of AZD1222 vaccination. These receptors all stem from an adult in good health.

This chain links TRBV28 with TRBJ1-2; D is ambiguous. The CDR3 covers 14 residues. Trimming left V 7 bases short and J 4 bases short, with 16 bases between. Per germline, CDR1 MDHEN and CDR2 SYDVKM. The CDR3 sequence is CASIDSGSLYGYTF. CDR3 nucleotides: TGTGCCAGCATTGACTCGGGATCCCTCTATGGCTACACCTTC.

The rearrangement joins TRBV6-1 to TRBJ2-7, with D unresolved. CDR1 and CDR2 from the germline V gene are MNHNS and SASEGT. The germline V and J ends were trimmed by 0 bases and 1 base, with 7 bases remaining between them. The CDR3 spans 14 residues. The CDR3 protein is CASSEAGQSYEQYF. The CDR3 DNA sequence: TGTGCCAGCAGTGAAGCCGGTCAGTCCTACGAGCAGTACTTC.

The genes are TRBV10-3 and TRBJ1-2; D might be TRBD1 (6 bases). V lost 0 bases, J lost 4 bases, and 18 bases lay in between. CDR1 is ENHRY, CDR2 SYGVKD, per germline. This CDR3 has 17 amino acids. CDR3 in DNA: TGTGCCATCAGTGAGTCGCCCCGGCAGGGGCAGAGCTATGGCTACACCTTC. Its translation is CAISESPRQGQSYGYTF.

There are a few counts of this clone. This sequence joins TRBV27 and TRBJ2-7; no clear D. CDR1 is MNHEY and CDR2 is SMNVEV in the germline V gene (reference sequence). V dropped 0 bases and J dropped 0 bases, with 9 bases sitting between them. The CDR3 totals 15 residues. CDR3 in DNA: TGTGCCAGCAGTTTATCAGGGCAGAACTCCTACGAGCAGTACTTC. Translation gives CASSLSGQNSYEQYF.

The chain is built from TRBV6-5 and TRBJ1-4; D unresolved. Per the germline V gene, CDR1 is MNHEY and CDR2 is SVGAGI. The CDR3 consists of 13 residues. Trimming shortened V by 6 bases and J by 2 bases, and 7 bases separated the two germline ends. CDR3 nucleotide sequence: TGTGCCAGCAGCTGGTCCACTAATGAAAAACTGTTTTTT. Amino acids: CASSWSTNEKLFF.

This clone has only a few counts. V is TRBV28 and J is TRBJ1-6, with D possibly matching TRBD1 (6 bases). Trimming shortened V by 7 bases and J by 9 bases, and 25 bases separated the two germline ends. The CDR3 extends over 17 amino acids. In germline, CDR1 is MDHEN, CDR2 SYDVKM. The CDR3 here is CASTHQTLQGWSSPLHF. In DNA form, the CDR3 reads TGTGCCAGCACTCACCAAACCCTCCAGGGGTGGAGTTCACCCCTCCACTTT.

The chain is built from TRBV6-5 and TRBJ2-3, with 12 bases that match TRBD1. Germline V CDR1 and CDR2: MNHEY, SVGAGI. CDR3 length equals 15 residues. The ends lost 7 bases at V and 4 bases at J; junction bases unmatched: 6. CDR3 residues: CASTGDRGLSDTQYF. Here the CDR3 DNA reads TGTGCCAGCACTGGGGACAGGGGGCTCTCAGATACGCAGTATTTT.

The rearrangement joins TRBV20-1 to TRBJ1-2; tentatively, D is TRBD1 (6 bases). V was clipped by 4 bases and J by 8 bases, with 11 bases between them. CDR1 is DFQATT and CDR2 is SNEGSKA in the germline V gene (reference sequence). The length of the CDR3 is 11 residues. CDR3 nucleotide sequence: TGCAGTGCTATCATGACAGGCGGCTACACCTTC. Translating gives CSAIMTGGYTF.

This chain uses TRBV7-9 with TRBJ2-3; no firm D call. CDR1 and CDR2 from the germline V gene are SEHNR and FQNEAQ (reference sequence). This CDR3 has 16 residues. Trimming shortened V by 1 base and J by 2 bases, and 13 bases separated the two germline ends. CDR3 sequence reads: CASSLESLLVTDTQYF. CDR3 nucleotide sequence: TGTGCCAGCAGCTTAGAGTCGTTGCTGGTCACAGATACGCAGTATTTT.

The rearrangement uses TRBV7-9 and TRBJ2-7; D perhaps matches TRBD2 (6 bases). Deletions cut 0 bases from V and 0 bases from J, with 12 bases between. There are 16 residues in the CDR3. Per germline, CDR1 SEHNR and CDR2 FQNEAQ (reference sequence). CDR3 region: CASSLALAGSSYEQYF. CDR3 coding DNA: TGTGCCAGCAGCTTAGCACTAGCAGGGAGCTCCTACGAGCAGTACTTC.

The CDR3 loop is CATTPTVGYEQYF. The DNA of the CDR3 is TGTGCCACCACACCCACGGTTGGCTACGAGCAGTACTTC. V and J are TRBV24-1 and TRBJ2-7, with D uncertain. Trimming took 8 bases from V and 3 from J, leaving 13 bases between them. Looked up from germline, CDR1 is KGHDR and CDR2 is SFDVKD. This CDR3 is 13 amino acids long.

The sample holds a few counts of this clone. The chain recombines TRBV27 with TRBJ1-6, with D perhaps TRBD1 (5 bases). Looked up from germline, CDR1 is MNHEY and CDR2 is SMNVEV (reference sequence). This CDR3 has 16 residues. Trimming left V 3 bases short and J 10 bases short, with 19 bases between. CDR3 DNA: TGTGCCAGCAGTTTCCGGGACTTAAATAGGGGATCACCCCTCCACTTT. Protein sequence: CASSFRDLNRGSPLHF.

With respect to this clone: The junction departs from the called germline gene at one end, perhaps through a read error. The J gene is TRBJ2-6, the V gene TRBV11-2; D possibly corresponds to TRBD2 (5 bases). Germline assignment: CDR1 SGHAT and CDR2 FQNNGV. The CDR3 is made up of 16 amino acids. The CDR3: CASTLLPGVGANVLTF. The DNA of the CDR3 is TGTGCCAGCACCTTACTCCCCGGGGTTGGGGCCAACGTCCTGACTTTC.

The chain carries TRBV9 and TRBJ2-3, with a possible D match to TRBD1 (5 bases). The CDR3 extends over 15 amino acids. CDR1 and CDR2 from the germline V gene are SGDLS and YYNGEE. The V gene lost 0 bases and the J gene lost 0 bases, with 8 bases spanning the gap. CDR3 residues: CASSVVGESTDTQYF. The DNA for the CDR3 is TGTGCCAGCAGCGTAGTAGGGGAAAGCACAGATACGCAGTATTTT.

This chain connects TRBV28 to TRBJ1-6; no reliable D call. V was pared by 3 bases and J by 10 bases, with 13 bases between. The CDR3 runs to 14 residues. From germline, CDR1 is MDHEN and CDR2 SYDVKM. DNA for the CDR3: TGTGCCAGCAGTTTTGGGCCCGGGCAGTCACCCCTCCACTTT. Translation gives CASSFGPGQSPLHF.

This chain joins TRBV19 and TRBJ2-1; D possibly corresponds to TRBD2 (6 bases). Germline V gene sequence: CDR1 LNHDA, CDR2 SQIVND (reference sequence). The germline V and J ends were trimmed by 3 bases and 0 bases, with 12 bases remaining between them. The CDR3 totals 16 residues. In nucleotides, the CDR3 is TGTGCCAGTAGTATGTTTGGGGGGAGCTCCTACAATGAGCAGTTCTTC. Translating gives CASSMFGGSSYNEQFF.

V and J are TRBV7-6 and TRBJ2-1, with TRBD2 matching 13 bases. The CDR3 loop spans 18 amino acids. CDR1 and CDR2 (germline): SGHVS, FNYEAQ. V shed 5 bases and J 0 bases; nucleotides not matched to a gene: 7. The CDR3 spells CASSTRTSGGSSYNEQFF. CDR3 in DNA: TGTGCCAGCAGCACCCGGACTAGCGGGGGTAGCTCCTACAATGAGCAGTTCTTC.

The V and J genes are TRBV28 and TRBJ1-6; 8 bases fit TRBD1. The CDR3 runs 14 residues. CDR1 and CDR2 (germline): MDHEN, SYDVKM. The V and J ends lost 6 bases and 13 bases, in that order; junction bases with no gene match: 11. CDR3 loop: CASRAGTGLVPLHF. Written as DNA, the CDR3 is TGTGCCAGCAGGGCCGGGACAGGACTAGTCCCCCTCCACTTT.

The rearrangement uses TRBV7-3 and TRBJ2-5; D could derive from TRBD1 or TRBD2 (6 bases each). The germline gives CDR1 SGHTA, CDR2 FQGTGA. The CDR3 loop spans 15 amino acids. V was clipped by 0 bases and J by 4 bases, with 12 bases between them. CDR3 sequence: CASSLTSGAGETQYF. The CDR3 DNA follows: TGTGCCAGCAGCTTAACATCGGGGGCTGGAGAGACCCAGTACTTC.

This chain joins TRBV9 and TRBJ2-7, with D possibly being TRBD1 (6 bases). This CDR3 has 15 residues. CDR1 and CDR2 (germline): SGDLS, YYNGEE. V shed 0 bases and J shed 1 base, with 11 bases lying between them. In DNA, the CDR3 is TGTGCCAGCAGCGTAGGTACAGGGCTTTCCTACGAGCAGTACTTC. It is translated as CASSVGTGLSYEQYF.

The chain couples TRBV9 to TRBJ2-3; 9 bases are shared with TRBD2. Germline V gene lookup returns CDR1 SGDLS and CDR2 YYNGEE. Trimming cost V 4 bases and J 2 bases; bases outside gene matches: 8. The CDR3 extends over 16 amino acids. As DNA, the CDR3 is TGTGCCAGCAGCATCTCGAGCGGGGGGCCCACAGATACGCAGTATTTT. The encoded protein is CASSISSGGPTDTQYF.

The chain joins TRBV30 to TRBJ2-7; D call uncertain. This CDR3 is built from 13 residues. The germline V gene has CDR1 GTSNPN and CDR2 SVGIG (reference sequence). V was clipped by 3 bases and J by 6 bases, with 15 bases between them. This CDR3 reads CAWRRYQTGEQYF. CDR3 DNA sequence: TGTGCCTGGAGGAGGTATCAAACGGGCGAGCAGTACTTC.

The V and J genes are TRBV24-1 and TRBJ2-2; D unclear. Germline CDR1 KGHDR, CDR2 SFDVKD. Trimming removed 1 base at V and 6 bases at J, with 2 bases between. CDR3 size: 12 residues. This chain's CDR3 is CATSDFSGELFF. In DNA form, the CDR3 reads TGTGCCACCAGTGATTTTTCCGGGGAGCTGTTTTTT.

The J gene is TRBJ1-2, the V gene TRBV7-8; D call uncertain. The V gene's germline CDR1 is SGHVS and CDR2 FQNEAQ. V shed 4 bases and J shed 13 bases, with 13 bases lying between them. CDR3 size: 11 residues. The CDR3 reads CASSSGPLFTF. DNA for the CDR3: TGTGCCAGCAGCTCAGGACCGCTATTCACCTTC. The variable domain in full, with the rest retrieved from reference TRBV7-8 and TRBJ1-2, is GAGVSQSPRYKVAKRGQDVALRCDPISGHVSLFWYQQALGQGPEFLTYFQNEAQLDKSGLPSDRFFAERPEGSVSTLKIQRTQQEDSAVYLCASSSGPLFTFGSGTRLTVV.

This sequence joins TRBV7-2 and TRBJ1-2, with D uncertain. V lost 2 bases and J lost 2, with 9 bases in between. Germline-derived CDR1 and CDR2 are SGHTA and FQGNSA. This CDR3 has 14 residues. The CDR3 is CASSLRVGNYGYTF. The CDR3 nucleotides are TGTGCCAGCAGCTTAAGAGTAGGGAACTATGGCTACACCTTC.

CDR3: CASRLRYEQYF. The CDR3 region has the DNA TGTGCCAGCAGGTTAAGATACGAGCAGTACTTC. The rearrangement links TRBV28 to TRBJ2-7; unclear D gene. Trimming removed 6 bases at V and 4 bases at J, with 7 bases between. Germline V lookup: CDR1 MDHEN, CDR2 SYDVKM. The CDR3 extends over 11 amino acids. The full variable domain, in which reference TRBV28 and TRBJ2-7 provide the parts outside the CDR3, is DVKVTQSSRYLVKRTGEKVFLECVQDMDHENMFWYRQDPGLGLRLIYFSYDVKMKEKGDIPEGYSVSREKKERFSLILESASTNQTSMYLCASRLRYEQYFGPGTRLTVT.

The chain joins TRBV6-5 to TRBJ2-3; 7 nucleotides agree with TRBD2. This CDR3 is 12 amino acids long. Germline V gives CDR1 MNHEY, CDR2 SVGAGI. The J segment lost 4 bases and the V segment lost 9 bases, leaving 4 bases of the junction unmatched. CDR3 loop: CASLGGADTQYF. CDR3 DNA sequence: TGTGCCAGTCTGGGGGGGGCAGATACGCAGTATTTT.

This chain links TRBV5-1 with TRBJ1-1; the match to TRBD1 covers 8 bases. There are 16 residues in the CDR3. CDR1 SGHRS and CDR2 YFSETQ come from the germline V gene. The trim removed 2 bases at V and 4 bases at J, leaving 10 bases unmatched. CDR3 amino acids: CASSLRAGGVGTEAFF. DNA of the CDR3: TGCGCCAGCAGCTTACGGGCAGGGGGCGTCGGCACTGAAGCTTTCTTT.

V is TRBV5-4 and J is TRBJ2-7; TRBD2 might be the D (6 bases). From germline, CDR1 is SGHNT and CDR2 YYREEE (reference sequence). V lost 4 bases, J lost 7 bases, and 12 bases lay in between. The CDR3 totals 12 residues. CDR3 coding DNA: TGTGCCAGCAGCGACTTGGGGGGAGAGCAGTACTTC. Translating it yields CASSDLGGEQYF.

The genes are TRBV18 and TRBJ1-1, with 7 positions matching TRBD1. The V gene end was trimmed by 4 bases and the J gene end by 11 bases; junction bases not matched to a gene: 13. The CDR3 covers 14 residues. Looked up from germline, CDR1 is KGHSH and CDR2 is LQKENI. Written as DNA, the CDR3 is TGTGCCAGCTCACAGCCGGGCAGGGGGACGGACGCTTTCTTT. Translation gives CASSQPGRGTDAFF.

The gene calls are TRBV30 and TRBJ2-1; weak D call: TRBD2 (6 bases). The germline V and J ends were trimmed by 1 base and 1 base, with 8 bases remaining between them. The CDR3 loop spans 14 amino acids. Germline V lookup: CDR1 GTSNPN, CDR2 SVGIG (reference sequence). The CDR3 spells CAWSGGVSYNEQFF. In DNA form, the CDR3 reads TGTGCCTGGAGTGGGGGGGTTTCCTACAATGAGCAGTTCTTC.

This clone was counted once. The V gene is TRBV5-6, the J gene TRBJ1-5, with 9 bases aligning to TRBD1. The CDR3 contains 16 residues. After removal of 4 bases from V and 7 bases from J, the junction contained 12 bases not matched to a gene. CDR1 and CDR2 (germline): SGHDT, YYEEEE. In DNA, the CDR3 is TGTGCCAGCAGCAGATACCGAGGACAGGGGTCGCAGCCCCAGCATTTT. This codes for CASSRYRGQGSQPQHF.